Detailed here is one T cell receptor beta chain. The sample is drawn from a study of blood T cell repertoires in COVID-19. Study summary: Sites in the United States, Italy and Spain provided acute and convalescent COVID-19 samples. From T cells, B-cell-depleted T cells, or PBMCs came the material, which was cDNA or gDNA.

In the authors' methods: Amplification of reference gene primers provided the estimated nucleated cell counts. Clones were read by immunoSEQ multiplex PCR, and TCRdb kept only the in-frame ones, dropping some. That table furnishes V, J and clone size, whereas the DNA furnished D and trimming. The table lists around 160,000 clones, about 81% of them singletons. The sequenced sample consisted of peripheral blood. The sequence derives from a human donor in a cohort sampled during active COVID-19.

The CDR3 region is CASSPAGLAEGAGELFF. The CDR3 DNA follows: TGTGCCAGCAGCCCAGCGGGACTAGCGGAGGGGGCCGGGGAGCTGTTTTTT. This chain connects TRBV7-9 to TRBJ2-2, with 11 bases matching TRBD2. The CDR3 is made up of 17 amino acids. V was pared by 5 bases and J by 6 bases, with 11 bases of the junction left unmatched. The germline CDR1 and CDR2 sequences are SEHNR and FQNEAQ (reference sequence).